A single T cell receptor (beta chain) is shown here with its context. The germline V and J ends were trimmed by 4 bases and 3 bases, with 15 bases remaining between them. Germline V lookup: CDR1 SGHNT, CDR2 YYREEE (reference sequence). There are 15 residues in the CDR3. The source of the sample is a study of technical replicates of blood from a few donors. Using immunoSEQ multiplex PCR, the repertoire was profiled, and TCRdb retains in-frame clones only, with some absent. The sample lists around 8,000 clones; roughly 90% were seen once. The sequenced sample was PBMCs. This TCR derives from a human donor in good health. The chain recombines TRBV5-4 with TRBJ2-3; possibly TRBD2 for D (6 bases). DNA for the CDR3: TGTGCCAGCAGCCCCGGCGGAGGGAGGACAGATACGCAGTATTTT. This sequence encodes CASSPGGGRTDTQYF.